Below, 21 T cell receptor beta chains from the same sample are listed, as sequenced in a study of cytomegalovirus exposure and HLA in healthy donors. 60 Vbeta and 13 Jbeta primers were used in PCR. Here immunoSEQ multiplex PCR was the method, and the copy in TCRdb shows in-frame clones only, minus some. The sample lists some 200,000 clones, approximately 79% occurring once. The sequenced material came from PBMCs. The receptors stem from a man aged 50-59 years in good health and CMV-seronegative.

The rearrangement links TRBV10-1 to TRBJ2-3; D possibly corresponds to TRBD2 (5 bases). Germline CDR1 WNHNN, CDR2 SYGVQD (reference sequence). The V end lost 2 bases, the J end lost 1 base, and 7 bases lay between the germline ends. The CDR3 spans 14 residues. As DNA, the CDR3 is TGCGCCAGCAGTGAGACTAGAGGCACAGATACGCAGTATTTT. Translation: CASSETRGTDTQYF.

The genes are TRBV7-2 and TRBJ1-1; D is uncertain. Trimming cost V 0 bases and J 1 base, with 6 bases left between them. CDR1 SGHTA and CDR2 FQGNSA come from the germline V gene. The CDR3 totals 14 residues. CDR3 coding DNA: TGTGCCAGCAGCTTAGCGCAGGCGAACACTGAAGCTTTCTTT. It is translated as CASSLAQANTEAFF. Looking up the rest from reference TRBV7-2 and TRBJ1-1 gives the full variable domain: GAGVSQSPSNKVTEKGKDVELRCDPISGHTALYWYRQSLGQGLEFLIYFQGNSAPDKSGLPSDRFSAERTGGSVSTLTIQRTQQEDSAVYLCASSLAQANTEAFFGQGTRLTVV.

The rearrangement joins TRBV25-1 to TRBJ2-1; 7 bases agree with TRBD1. Germline values: CDR1 MGHDK, CDR2 SYGVNS. The CDR3 length is 14 residues. Trimming removed 4 bases from V and 4 bases from J; junction bases left unmatched: 4. The CDR3 protein is CASSGGQRYNEQFF. As DNA, the CDR3 is TGTGCCAGCAGTGGGGGACAGCGATACAATGAGCAGTTCTTC.

The J gene is TRBJ1-5, the V gene TRBV5-1; D possibly corresponds to TRBD1 (6 bases). This CDR3 spans 16 amino acids. CDR1 SGHRS and CDR2 YFSETQ come from the germline V gene. V dropped 7 bases and J dropped 2 bases, with 19 bases sitting between them. Here the CDR3 reads CASSAGVSLGNQPQHF. The CDR3 region has the DNA TGCGCCAGCTCTGCAGGGGTCTCCCTCGGCAATCAGCCCCAGCATTTT. Complete variable domain (other parts from reference TRBV5-1 and TRBJ1-5): KAGVTQTPRYLIKTRGQQVTLSCSPISGHRSVSWYQQTPGQGLQFLFEYFSETQRNKGNFPGRFSGRQFSNSRSEMNVSTLELGDSALYLCASSAGVSLGNQPQHFGDGTRLSIL.

The chain uses TRBV28 and TRBJ2-1; D might be TRBD2 (6 bases). This CDR3 comprises 17 residues. V was cut by 3 bases and J by 8 bases, with 23 bases left in between. Germline lookup yields CDR1 MDHEN and CDR2 SYDVKM. This chain's CDR3 is CASSFQSWRGPLHEQFF. The CDR3, as DNA: TGTGCCAGCAGTTTTCAGTCTTGGCGGGGCCCTCTCCATGAGCAGTTCTTC.

This clone has more than one count but fewer than ten. The chain carries TRBV27 and TRBJ1-5; TRBD1 agrees at 7 bases. Germline V gene data show CDR1 as MNHEY and CDR2 as SMNVEV (reference sequence). V dropped 7 bases and J dropped 3; count of bases not matched to a gene: 9. The CDR3 length is 15 residues. DNA of the CDR3: TGTGCCAGCACCCCTGGGGGGACAGACAATCAGCCCCAGCATTTT. Translating gives CASTPGGTDNQPQHF.

In its sample, this clone was seen once. The chain joins TRBV7-2 to TRBJ2-7, with D tentatively TRBD1 (5 bases). This CDR3 is built from 15 residues. Germline CDR1 SGHTA, CDR2 FQGNSA. V was cut by 6 bases and J by 3 bases, with 18 bases left in between. The CDR3 DNA is TGTGCCAGCAGACCGAAGCGAGACAGCAACTACGAGCAGTACTTC. Translated, it gives CASRPKRDSNYEQYF.

This clone has only one observation. The rearrangement joins TRBV9 to TRBJ2-7; 10 bases align to TRBD2. V lost 3 bases to trimming and J lost 2 bases; unmatched junction nucleotides: 8. Germline CDR1 SGDLS, CDR2 YYNGEE. The CDR3 loop spans 16 amino acids. Here the CDR3 reads CASSELGTSATYEQYF. In DNA form, the CDR3 reads TGTGCCAGCAGCGAACTCGGGACTAGCGCGACCTACGAGCAGTACTTC.

There are a few counts of this clone. The V gene is TRBV5-8, the J gene TRBJ1-5; D remains unclear. V was clipped by 0 bases and J by 1 base, with 11 bases between them. The CDR3 loop spans 16 amino acids. Germline V gene data show CDR1 as SGHTS and CDR2 as YDEGEE. This CDR3 reads CASSLVNRQSNQPQHF. In nucleotides, the CDR3 is TGTGCCAGCAGCTTGGTAAATCGACAAAGCAATCAGCCCCAGCATTTT.

The chain recombines TRBV7-3 with TRBJ2-1; 7 positions agree with TRBD2. The CDR3 sequence is 14 residues long. V was clipped by 5 bases and J by 6 bases; unmatched bases: 7. Looked up from germline, CDR1 is SGHTA and CDR2 is FQGTGA. CDR3 residues: CASSPQTSANEQFF. The CDR3 DNA sequence: TGTGCCAGCAGCCCACAAACTAGCGCCAATGAGCAGTTCTTC.

Concerning this clone itself: Other DNA sequences in the sample encode the same CDR3. CDR3 in amino acids: CATSRETLIATRDEQYF. DNA for the CDR3: TGTGCCACCAGCAGAGAGACGTTGATCGCCACGAGGGACGAGCAGTACTTC. The V and J genes are TRBV15 and TRBJ2-7; maybe TRBD2 (5 bases). V lost 0 bases to trimming and J lost 5 bases, with 20 bases between them. The CDR3 length is 17 residues. The germline gives CDR1 LNHNV, CDR2 YYDKDF (reference sequence).

Only a few counts were recorded for this clone. The chain couples TRBV21-1 to TRBJ2-7; no DNA check was done on the table's D call, TRBD2. TRBV21-1 is flagged as a pseudogene. The CDR3 totals 15 residues. The CDR3 DNA sequence: TGTGCCAGCAGCAAAGTACGGGACTCTTACTTAATGGGGTACTTC. It codes for CASSKVRDSYLMGYF.

The chain has TRBV18 and TRBJ1-5; 7 positions agree with TRBD1. Looked up from germline, CDR1 is KGHSH and CDR2 is LQKENI. The CDR3 has 14 amino acids. V lost 4 bases and J lost 4; bases outside the gene matches: 4. The CDR3 coding sequence is TGTGCCAGCTCACAACAGGGGCCTAATCAGCCCCAGCATTTT. The encoded protein is CASSQQGPNQPQHF.

This chain joins TRBV15 and TRBJ2-7; 16 bases are a match to TRBD2. Losses at the gene ends were 1 base for V and 0 bases for J; bases not matched to a gene: 9. CDR3 length equals 20 residues. Germline CDR1 reads LNHNV; CDR2 reads YYDKDF (reference sequence). For the CDR3, the DNA is TGTGCCACCAGCAGAGCTTCGGGACTAGCGGGAGGGCATGGCTCCTACGAGCAGTACTTC. Translated: CATSRASGLAGGHGSYEQYF. The full variable domain, rest sourced from reference TRBV15 and TRBJ2-7, is DAMVIQNPRYQVTQFGKPVTLSCSQTLNHNVMYWYQQKSSQAPKLLFHYYDKDFNNEADTPDNFQSRRPNTSFCFLDIRSPGLGDTAMYLCATSRASGLAGGHGSYEQYFGPGTRLTVT.

The chain combines TRBV7-2 with TRBJ2-5; 13 positions match TRBD2. With V trimmed by 4 bases and J by 5 bases, 4 bases remained unmatched. The CDR3 length is 15 residues. CDR1 and CDR2 (germline): SGHTA, FQGNSA. The CDR3 reads CASSWTSGSRETQYF. CDR3 bases: TGTGCCAGCAGCTGGACTAGCGGGAGTCGGGAGACCCAGTACTTC.

The J gene is TRBJ1-5, the V gene TRBV27; tentatively, D is TRBD1 (5 bases). The germline V gene encodes CDR1 MNHEY and CDR2 SMNVEV (reference sequence). This CDR3 is built from 16 residues. V shed 6 bases and J shed 4 bases, with 19 bases lying between them. CDR3 DNA sequence: TGTGCCAGCAGCTCAGGGTCCGGGCTCGGGAATCAGCCCCAGCATTTT. Its translation: CASSSGSGLGNQPQHF.

This sequence joins TRBV27 and TRBJ2-1, with 10 bases that match TRBD2. Unmatched junction bases numbered 5, after V lost 3 bases and J lost 6 bases. This CDR3 has 15 residues. Germline CDR1 is MNHEY and CDR2 is SMNVEV (reference sequence). The CDR3 region has the DNA TGTGCCAGCAGTTTCCGAGCGGGAGGGCCCAATGAGCAGTTCTTC. The encoded protein is CASSFRAGGPNEQFF.

V usage is TRBV30 and J usage is TRBJ2-7; D is possibly TRBD1 (6 bases). V lost 2 bases to trimming and J lost 2 bases, with 19 bases between them. CDR1 GTSNPN and CDR2 SVGIG come from the germline V gene (reference sequence). The CDR3 extends over 16 amino acids. In DNA, the CDR3 is TGTGCCTGGAGTTTAACAGGGTATCGGGACACCTACGAGCAGTACTTC. Its translation: CAWSLTGYRDTYEQYF.

V usage is TRBV29-1 and J usage is TRBJ2-5; unclear D gene. Germline loops: CDR1 SQVTM, CDR2 ANQGSEA. CDR3 length: 10 amino acids. Trimming pared 6 bases from V and 1 base from J, leaving 3 bases between. CDR3 DNA: TGCAGCGTCCTCCAAGAGACCCAGTACTTC. Encoded protein: CSVLQETQYF.

The rearrangement joins TRBV28 to TRBJ1-5, with unresolved D. Germline V lookup: CDR1 MDHEN, CDR2 SYDVKM. The CDR3 has 15 residues. Trimming removed 6 bases from V and 0 bases from J, with 12 bases in between. The CDR3 DNA sequence: TGTGCCAGCAGCTCAAGCAGGTTTAGCAATCAGCCCCAGCATTTT. It codes for CASSSSRFSNQPQHF.

The J gene is TRBJ1-3, the V gene TRBV9, with 9 bases aligning to TRBD1. Germline CDR1 is SGDLS and CDR2 is YYNGEE. The V and J ends lost 4 bases and 3 bases, in that order; junction bases with no gene match: 17. The CDR3 length is 19 residues. This CDR3 reads CASSPPIGTGTILGNTIYF. The DNA for the CDR3 is TGTGCCAGCAGCCCACCAATAGGGACAGGGACAATTCTTGGAAACACCATATATTTT.